This T cell receptor (beta chain) was found in a study of OX40 agonist ivuxolimab in advanced cancers. Study details: Recorded diagnoses for dose-escalation patients were hepatocellular carcinoma, melanoma, renal cell or head and neck cancer. It was permissible to have had prior anti-PD-1, anti-PD-L1 or anti-CTLA-4 therapy, and less than 45% had some. Broader study findings: Those patients achieving a partial response at 0.1-3.0 mg/kg showed among the lowest clonal expansion. Certain nonresponders likewise exhibited a low normalized T-cell clonal expansion.

Details on this clone: Its antigen is not identified.

The data were produced by immunoSEQ multiplex PCR, yet TCRdb's version contains in-frame clones alone and is incomplete. The sample records 60,000 to 70,000 clones, approximately 90% being singletons. This specimen was CD4+ or CD8+ T cells sorted from blood, taken in a trial of the OX40 agonist ivuxolimab. This TCR came from an adult with an advanced solid tumor such as melanoma, head and neck, liver or kidney cancer.

CDR3 in DNA: TGTGCCAGCCTCCTCGACAGGGCAAGCGCAGATACGCAGTATTTT. Translation: CASLLDRASADTQYF. The chain is built from TRBV7-2 and TRBJ2-3; 7 bases align to TRBD1. Looked up from germline, CDR1 is SGHTA and CDR2 is FQGNSA. Losses at the gene ends were 8 bases for V and 4 bases for J; bases not matched to a gene: 12. The CDR3 contains 15 residues.